These 28 T cell receptor beta chains were sequenced from one sample in a study of blood T cell repertoires in COVID-19. The assay was immunoSEQ multiplex PCR, and TCRdb's table has in-frame clones only and misses some. The sample shows 300,000 to 450,000 clones, around 84% of them seen only once. Sequenced sample: peripheral blood. The receptor set was obtained from a human donor in a cohort sampled during active COVID-19.

The rearrangement links TRBV7-3 to TRBJ2-3; TRBD1 agrees at 9 bases. Trimming removed 5 bases from V and 2 bases from J; junction bases left unmatched: 17. CDR1 and CDR2 (germline): SGHTA, FQGTGA. The CDR3 loop spans 19 amino acids. The CDR3 sequence: CASSPSGTGSAYNTDTQYF. The CDR3, as DNA: TGTGCCAGCAGCCCATCCGGGACAGGGAGCGCTTATAACACAGATACGCAGTATTTT.

The chain employs TRBV11-3 and TRBJ2-1; unclear D gene. Trimming shortened V by 5 bases and J by 10 bases, and 15 bases separated the two germline ends. This CDR3 region has 13 residues. Germline V gene lookup returns CDR1 SGHNT and CDR2 YENEEA. The CDR3 bases are TGTGCCAGCAGCCAAGGTGAGGTTCGGGAGCAGTTCTTC. Its translation is CASSQGEVREQFF.

The chain is built from TRBV30 and TRBJ2-3, with D possibly matching TRBD2 (6 bases). The length of the CDR3 is 15 residues. V lost 3 bases and J 2 bases, leaving 15 bases between the germline ends. The germline V gene has CDR1 GTSNPN and CDR2 SVGIG (reference sequence). DNA for the CDR3: TGTGCCTGGAGGACCCGGGACTCCTACACAGATACGCAGTATTTT. Translating gives CAWRTRDSYTDTQYF.

The V and J genes are TRBV10-1 and TRBJ2-7; 9 bases agree with TRBD2. V lost 7 bases to trimming and J lost 2 bases; unmatched junction nucleotides: 15. CDR1 is WNHNN and CDR2 is SYGVQD in the germline V gene (reference sequence). The CDR3 runs 17 residues. The CDR3 loop is CASTIARGTSRTYEQYF. DNA of the CDR3: TGCGCCAGCACTATAGCTCGGGGGACTAGCCGCACCTACGAGCAGTACTTC.

J is TRBJ1-3 and V is TRBV5-1; D might be TRBD1 (5 bases). The V gene lost 6 bases and the J gene lost 8 bases, with 15 bases spanning the gap. The CDR3 is 13 amino acids. Per germline, CDR1 SGHRS and CDR2 YFSETQ. The CDR3 is CASNDLQGYTIYF. CDR3 DNA sequence: TGCGCCAGCAATGACCTGCAGGGATACACCATATATTTT.

The chain recombines TRBV2 with TRBJ1-4; D remains unclear. CDR3 length: 15 amino acids. CDR1 and CDR2 from the germline V gene are SNHLY and FYNNEI. V lost 0 bases to trimming and J lost 7 bases, with 12 bases between them. CDR3 bases: TGTGCCAGCAGTGAAGCAGGCGGGGTGGGTGAAAAACTGTTTTTT. It translates to CASSEAGGVGEKLFF.

The V gene is TRBV7-9, the J gene TRBJ1-3; D might be TRBD1 (5 bases). V gave up 4 bases and J gave up 0 bases, with 7 bases separating them. The CDR3 has 14 residues. In germline, CDR1 is SEHNR, CDR2 FQNEAQ (reference sequence). The CDR3 here is CASSSGVSGNTIYF. In DNA, the CDR3 is TGTGCCAGCAGCTCGGGGGTCTCTGGAAACACCATATATTTT.

This clone occurred once. This chain connects TRBV28 to TRBJ2-5; 14 nucleotides match TRBD2. The germline V gene has CDR1 MDHEN and CDR2 SYDVKM. V shed 2 bases and J 4 bases; nucleotides not matched to a gene: 6. CDR3 length: 17 amino acids. DNA of the CDR3: TGTGCCAGCAGTTTAAGACTAGCGGGAGGGGTTTTAGAGACCCAGTACTTC. Translating it yields CASSLRLAGGVLETQYF.

To note about this clone: At one of its ends the junction is not consistent with the germline gene, which may arise from a read error. The rearrangement joins TRBV9 to TRBJ2-5; D unclear. CDR1 and CDR2 (germline): SGDLS, YYNGEE. CDR3 length equals 13 residues. The CDR3 spells CASSTHTREAQYF. The CDR3 coding sequence is TGTGCCAGCAGCACACATACAAGAGAGGCCCAGTACTTC.

V is TRBV11-2 and J is TRBJ2-3; D may be TRBD1 (6 bases). The CDR3 consists of 14 residues. The germline CDR1 and CDR2 sequences are SGHAT and FQNNGV. Trimming removed 6 bases from V and 10 bases from J, with 20 bases in between. The CDR3: CASRVGGPDAPQYF. Here the CDR3 DNA reads TGTGCCAGCAGGGTAGGGGGACCTGACGCTCCGCAGTATTTT. Complete variable domain (other parts from reference TRBV11-2 and TRBJ2-3): EAGVAQSPRYKIIEKRQSVAFWCNPISGHATLYWYQQILGQGPKLLIQFQNNGVVDDSQLPKDRFSAERLKGVDSTLKIQPAKLEDSAVYLCASRVGGPDAPQYFGPGTRLTVL.

The V call is TRBV29-1, the J call TRBJ2-5, with 9 positions matching TRBD1. The V segment lost 6 bases and the J segment 3 bases; nucleotides outside the gene matches: 8. The germline V gene has CDR1 SQVTM and CDR2 ANQGSEA. The CDR3 consists of 14 residues. The CDR3 reads CSVGVGTGKETQYF. CDR3 bases: TGCAGCGTGGGGGTCGGGACAGGGAAAGAGACCCAGTACTTC.

The chain links TRBV24-1 to TRBJ2-1, with 9 bases fitting TRBD1. CDR3 length: 14 amino acids. Losses at the gene ends were 4 bases for V and 10 bases for J; bases not matched to a gene: 7. The V gene's germline CDR1 is KGHDR and CDR2 SFDVKD. DNA for the CDR3: TGTGCCACCAGTGAGGGGACAGGGCGTATGGAGCAGTTCTTC. Its protein is CATSEGTGRMEQFF.

This clone was observed once. The genes are TRBV6-5 and TRBJ1-5, with TRBD1 matching over 7 bases. The CDR3 runs 14 residues. Trimming at V came to 5 bases and at J to 6 bases, leaving 7 bases not matched to a gene. CDR1 is MNHEY and CDR2 is SVGAGI in the germline V gene. CDR3 in DNA: TGTGCCAGCAGTAACCGACAGGGAAGTCAGCCCCAGCATTTT. Protein product: CASSNRQGSQPQHF.

The rearrangement links TRBV7-9 to TRBJ2-5, with 10 bases identical to TRBD1. This CDR3 is built from 14 residues. Trimming at V came to 5 bases and at J to 7 bases, leaving 7 bases not matched to a gene. Germline-derived CDR1 and CDR2 are SEHNR and FQNEAQ (reference sequence). The DNA of the CDR3 is TGTGCCAGCAGCCAGGGAGGGGACAGGGGGACCCAGTACTTC. It translates to CASSQGGDRGTQYF. The whole variable domain, filled in from reference TRBV7-9 and TRBJ2-5, reads DTGVSQNPRHKITKRGQNVTFRCDPISEHNRLYWYRQTLGQGPEFLTYFQNEAQLEKSRLLSDRFSAERPKGSFSTLEIQRTEQGDSAMYLCASSQGGDRGTQYFGPGTRLLVL.

This chain uses TRBV5-1 with TRBJ2-7; D remains unclear. The CDR3 has 14 amino acids. V lost 4 bases to trimming and J lost 6 bases, with 17 bases between them. Germline V gene sequence: CDR1 SGHRS, CDR2 YFSETQ. The CDR3 sequence: CASSPAPPSLEQYF. In DNA, the CDR3 is TGCGCCAGCAGCCCCGCCCCCCCAAGCCTCGAGCAGTACTTC.

This chain uses TRBV28 with TRBJ2-3; 9 nucleotides line up with TRBD2. CDR1 and CDR2 from the germline V gene are MDHEN and SYDVKM. This CDR3 contains 17 residues. The V segment lost 1 base and the J segment 1 base; nucleotides outside the gene matches: 6. DNA of the CDR3: TGTGCCAGCAGTTTATCCCGACTAGCGGACGGCACAGATACGCAGTATTTT. This sequence encodes CASSLSRLADGTDTQYF.

V is TRBV7-9 and J is TRBJ2-3, with TRBD1 matching 8 bases. The CDR3 is 18 amino acids. Germline trimming cut 4 bases from V and 0 bases from J; bases unmatched to any gene: 12. Germline values: CDR1 SEHNR, CDR2 FQNEAQ (reference sequence). The CDR3 coding sequence is TGTGCCAGCAGCTCCGGACAGGGCCATACCTTTAGCACAGATACGCAGTATTTT. Translation gives CASSSGQGHTFSTDTQYF.

This sequence joins TRBV6-1 and TRBJ1-2; no clear D. The CDR3 runs to 15 residues. The V end lost 0 bases, the J end lost 3 bases, and 11 bases lay between the germline ends. CDR1 is MNHNS and CDR2 is SASEGT in the germline V gene. The CDR3 sequence is CASSEAIGVYYGYTF. The DNA of the CDR3 is TGTGCCAGCAGTGAAGCGATCGGGGTTTACTATGGCTACACCTTC.

V and J are TRBV5-1 and TRBJ1-2, with 9 bases identical to TRBD1. Looked up from germline, CDR1 is SGHRS and CDR2 is YFSETQ. The CDR3 has 15 residues. Trimming at V came to 3 bases and at J to 7 bases, leaving 10 bases not matched to a gene. The CDR3 loop is CASSWDTGGIGGYTF. CDR3 coding DNA: TGCGCCAGCAGCTGGGACACAGGGGGCATTGGTGGCTACACCTTC.

The CDR3 is CASRGLGMETQYF. CDR3 bases: TGTGCCAGCAGGGGTCTGGGCATGGAGACCCAGTACTTC. The rearrangement joins TRBV6-5 to TRBJ2-5; D is ambiguous. Germline CDR1 MNHEY, CDR2 SVGAGI. This CDR3 has 13 residues. V gave up 6 bases and J gave up 5 bases, with 13 bases separating them.

In DNA form, the CDR3 reads TGTGCCAGCAGCTTAAGGACGGAGGGTACTCCGGAAGCTTTCTTT. Translation: CASSLRTEGTPEAFF. This chain uses TRBV11-2 with TRBJ1-1; D unclear. Trimming took 2 bases from V and 8 from J, leaving 18 bases between them. There are 15 residues in the CDR3. The germline CDR1 and CDR2 sequences are SGHAT and FQNNGV.

V usage is TRBV28 and J usage is TRBJ2-1; perhaps TRBD2 as D (6 bases). The CDR3 consists of 15 residues. V dropped 4 bases and J dropped 1 base, with 11 bases sitting between them. In germline, CDR1 is MDHEN, CDR2 SYDVKM. CDR3 protein: CASSYGSGSYNEQFF. The CDR3 DNA is TGTGCCAGCAGTTACGGGAGCGGGTCCTACAATGAGCAGTTCTTC.

The V call is TRBV5-6, the J call TRBJ2-1; 12 bases line up with TRBD2. The CDR3 has 17 residues. J gave up 0 bases and V 2 bases, and 3 bases lay outside the gene matches. Germline V gene sequence: CDR1 SGHDT, CDR2 YYEEEE. Here the CDR3 reads CASSLLAGGSSYNEQFF. DNA of the CDR3: TGTGCCAGCAGCTTACTAGCGGGGGGAAGCTCCTACAATGAGCAGTTCTTC.

The gene calls are TRBV2 and TRBJ2-7, with TRBD2 matching over 12 bases. Losses at the gene ends were 2 bases for V and 5 bases for J; bases not matched to a gene: 4. Looked up from germline, CDR1 is SNHLY and CDR2 is FYNNEI. The CDR3 extends over 15 amino acids. The CDR3 nucleotides are TGTGCCAGCAGTGAACTAGCGGGAGGGCCCCACGAGCAGTACTTC. It encodes CASSELAGGPHEQYF.

The V gene is TRBV24-1, the J gene TRBJ2-3, with D maybe TRBD2 (6 bases). With 3 bases removed from V and 2 bases from J, the gap between germline ends came to 14 bases. The V gene's germline CDR1 is KGHDR and CDR2 SFDVKD. This CDR3 has 16 amino acids. Written as DNA, the CDR3 is TGTGCCACCAGTGATCCCGGGGGTCAGTTCACAGATACGCAGTATTTT. Translated, it gives CATSDPGGQFTDTQYF.

V and J are TRBV28 and TRBJ2-1, with D perhaps matching TRBD1 (6 bases). The germline V gene has CDR1 MDHEN and CDR2 SYDVKM. There are 14 residues in the CDR3. Deletions cut 7 bases from V and 1 base from J, with 11 bases between. CDR3 residues: CASMYRASYNEQFF. The CDR3 DNA reads as TGTGCCAGCATGTACAGGGCGTCCTACAATGAGCAGTTCTTC.

This CDR3 is CASSQDQAGELFF. CDR3 DNA: TGTGCCAGCAGCCAAGATCAAGCAGGGGAATTGTTTTTT. J is TRBJ2-2 and V is TRBV3-1 (or the pseudogene TRBV3-2), with a tentative D call TRBD1 (6 bases). V was clipped by 0 bases and J by 15 bases, with 14 bases between them. The CDR3 totals 13 residues. In germline, CDR1 is LGHDT, CDR2 YNNKEL (reference sequence).

The rearrangement links TRBV7-2 to TRBJ1-6; 10 nucleotides match TRBD1. The trim removed 6 bases at V and 10 bases at J, leaving 12 bases unmatched. The CDR3 length is 16 residues. The germline V gene has CDR1 SGHTA and CDR2 FQGNSA. DNA of the CDR3: TGTGCCAGCAGACAGTCGTCAGGGACAGGGGAATCACCCCTCCACTTT. This translates into CASRQSSGTGESPLHF.